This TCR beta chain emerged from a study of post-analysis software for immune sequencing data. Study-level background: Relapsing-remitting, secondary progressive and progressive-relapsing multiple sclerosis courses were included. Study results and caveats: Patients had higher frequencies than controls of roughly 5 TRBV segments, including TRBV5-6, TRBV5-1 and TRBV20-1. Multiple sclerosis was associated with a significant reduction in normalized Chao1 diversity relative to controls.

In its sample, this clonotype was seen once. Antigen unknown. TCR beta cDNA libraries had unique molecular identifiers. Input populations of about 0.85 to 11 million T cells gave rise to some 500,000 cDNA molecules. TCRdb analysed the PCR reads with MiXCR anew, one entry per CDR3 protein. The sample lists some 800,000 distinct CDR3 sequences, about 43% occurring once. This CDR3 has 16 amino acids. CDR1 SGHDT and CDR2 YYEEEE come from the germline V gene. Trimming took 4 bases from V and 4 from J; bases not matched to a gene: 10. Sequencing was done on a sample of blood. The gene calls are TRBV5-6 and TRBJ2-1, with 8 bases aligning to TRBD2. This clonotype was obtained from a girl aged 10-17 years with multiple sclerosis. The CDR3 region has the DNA TGTGCCAGCAGCCCGCAAGGAGCGGGAGCGTACAATGAGCAGTTCTTC. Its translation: CASSPQGAGAYNEQFF.